This T cell receptor (beta chain) comes out of a study of cytomegalovirus exposure and HLA in healthy donors. Primers: 60 Vbeta forward and 13 Jbeta reverse. Clones were sequenced by immunoSEQ multiplex PCR, and TCRdb holds only the in-frame ones, with some missing. The table shows roughly 200,000 clones, with around 77% occurring only once. Trimming took off 2 bases at V and 0 bases at J, with 11 bases between the two ends. In germline, CDR1 is MGHDK, CDR2 SYGVNS. The CDR3 has 16 amino acids. The receptor was isolated from a woman in her 30s in good health and CMV-seronegative. V gene TRBV25-1 combines with J gene TRBJ2-1; D ambiguous. Sequencing used PBMCs. The CDR3 sequence is CASSELGSLSYNEQFF. DNA for the CDR3: TGTGCCAGCAGTGAACTGGGCAGCCTCTCCTACAATGAGCAGTTCTTC.